This TCR beta chain was captured in a study of blood T cells in healthy people across ages. Sample-barcoded 5' priming and a J-beta primer mix drove a second PCR of roughly 7 to 11 cycles. Via MiXCR, TCRdb re-called the 5' RACE reads, giving one row per CDR3 protein. The repertoire has 800,000 to 1,000,000 distinct CDR3 sequences, under 50% of them found once; the top ten carry roughly 12%. Researchers collected about 9.7 milliliters of peripheral blood from every single donor. This clonotype was counted only a few times. Sequencing used blood. This TCR was sampled from a man aged 30 to 45 in good health.

The CDR3 DNA reads as TGTGCCAGCAGCCCGCGGGGGTCTGATCGCCCCGAAGCTTTCTTT. Amino acid sequence: CASSPRGSDRPEAFF. This chain uses TRBV3-1 with TRBJ1-1; a possible D gene is TRBD1 (5 bases). CDR1 LGHDT and CDR2 YNNKEL come from the germline V gene (reference sequence). This CDR3 spans 15 amino acids. The V gene lost 4 bases and the J gene lost 8 bases, with 20 bases spanning the gap.